By sample fraction, the clone carrying this T cell receptor beta chain is medium-sized. Its antigen remains unidentified. This entry comes from a study of prognosis after radiotherapy for stage I lung cancer. Study-wide context: Non-small cell lung cancer patients were all deemed medically inoperable. Among the patients, several had squamous cell carcinoma and roughly eleven had adenocarcinoma.

Germline CDR1 reads LNHDA; CDR2 reads SQIVND (reference sequence). Trimming took off 4 bases at V and 5 bases at J, with 13 bases between the two ends. The length of the CDR3 is 14 residues. Study findings and constraints: The way patients used TRBV and TRBJ genes reportedly differed depending on whether they had metastases.

The patients, a group without prior chemotherapy, radiotherapy or other malignancies, were all node-negative on CT and PET/CT. It was by two-round multiplex PCR that TCR beta CDR3 was amplified from genomic DNA. With primers specific to each TRBV and TRBJ gene, the first-round PCR was performed. TCRdb passed the multiplex PCR reads through MiXCR, listing each CDR3 protein once. The sample carries approximately 25,000 distinct CDR3 sequences, about 45% recorded once. The TCR sequence derives from a donor aged 50 or older with non-small cell lung cancer. The specimen was PBMCs, collected before or after stereotactic body radiation therapy (not recorded which). The rearrangement joins TRBV19 to TRBJ2-3, with TRBD2 as a possible D gene (6 bases). CDR3 sequence reads: CASSTLLGGDTQYF. CDR3 DNA sequence: TGTGCCAGTAGTACCCTTTTGGGGGGAGATACGCAGTATTTT.